This T cell receptor (beta chain) was observed in a study of T cell responses to AZD1222 COVID-19 vaccine. TCRdb's copy holds only in-frame clones and misses some; the assay was immunoSEQ multiplex PCR. The top ten hold around 2.5% of the sample, which has under 150,000 clones, roughly 87% seen once. Study-level results: Rises in breadth and depth of Spike-specific TCRs came after two AZD1222 doses. Reportedly, nearly half of unique spike TCRs recognized epitopes outside B.1.351/B.1.1.7 mutations.

About this clone: What it binds is not known.

The sample in question was peripheral blood, obtained 28 days after the second AZD1222 dose. This receptor was identified in an adult who received the AZD1222 COVID-19 vaccine.

The CDR3 DNA sequence: TGTGCCAGCGACAGGGGTAACTATGGCTACACCTTC. It is translated as CASDRGNYGYTF. The V gene is TRBV2, the J gene TRBJ1-2, with 8 bases lining up with TRBD1. The junction had 0 bases not matched to a gene; V was cut back by 8 bases and J by 1 base. Germline lookup yields CDR1 SNHLY and CDR2 FYNNEI. The CDR3 is made up of 12 amino acids.